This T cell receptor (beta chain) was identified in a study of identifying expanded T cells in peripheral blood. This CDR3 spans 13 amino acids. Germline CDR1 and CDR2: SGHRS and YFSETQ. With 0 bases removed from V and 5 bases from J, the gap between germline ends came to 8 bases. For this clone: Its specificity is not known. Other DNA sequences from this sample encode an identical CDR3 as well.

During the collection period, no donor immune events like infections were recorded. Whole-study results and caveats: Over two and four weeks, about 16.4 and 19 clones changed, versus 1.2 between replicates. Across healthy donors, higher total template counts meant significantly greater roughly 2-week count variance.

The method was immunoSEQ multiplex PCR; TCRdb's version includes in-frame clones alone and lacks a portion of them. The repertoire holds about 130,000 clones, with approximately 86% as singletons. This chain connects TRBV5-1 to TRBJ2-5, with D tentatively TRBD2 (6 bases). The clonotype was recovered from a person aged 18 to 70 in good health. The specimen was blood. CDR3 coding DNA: TGCGCCAGCAGCTTGGGTGGGGGGGAGACCCAGTACTTC. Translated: CASSLGGGETQYF.